The rows below give T cell receptor beta chains drawn from one sample of a study of blood T cell repertoires in COVID-19. The protocol was immunoSEQ multiplex PCR, while the TCRdb copy is restricted to in-frame clones and leaves out a portion. Among 200,000 or so clones listed, around 85% were seen once. The specimen was peripheral blood. The source of these receptors is a person aged 70 to 85 with COVID-19, enrolled during active disease. The conserved cysteine and the conserved F or W are not part of the CDR3 here. D genes are given only for firm matches. Only part of the rows carry a size: once, few, many, or a class if the clone is expanded.

CDR3 protein: ASSAEASTDTQY
V gene: TRBV5-5
clone size: .
D gene: .
J gene: TRBJ2-3

CDR3 protein: ASSTDRGFAPNRN
V gene: TRBV7-9
clone size: .
D gene: TRBD1
J gene: TRBJ1-3

CDR3 protein: ASSFGPGYRSSSTDTQY
V gene: TRBV5-1
clone size: few
D gene: .
J gene: TRBJ2-3

CDR3 protein: ASSLGLAGGPSYNEQF
V gene: TRBV7-8
clone size: .
D gene: TRBD2
J gene: TRBJ2-1

CDR3 protein: ASSLSEALNTEAF
V gene: TRBV27
clone size: .
D gene: .
J gene: TRBJ1-1

CDR3 protein: ASSYATSARYNEQF
V gene: TRBV5-4
clone size: .
D gene: TRBD2
J gene: TRBJ2-1

CDR3 protein: ASSDGQGLNTEAF
V gene: TRBV5-1
clone size: .
D gene: TRBD1
J gene: TRBJ1-1

CDR3 protein: SALTPNYGYT
V gene: TRBV29-1
clone size: .
D gene: .
J gene: TRBJ1-2

CDR3 protein: ASSLFMQETQY
V gene: TRBV5-1
clone size: .
D gene: .
J gene: TRBJ2-5

CDR3 protein: ASSLPGQGYEQY
V gene: TRBV5-1
clone size: .
D gene: TRBD1
J gene: TRBJ2-7

CDR3 protein: ASSKSAGVRETQY
V gene: TRBV19
clone size: .
D gene: TRBD2
J gene: TRBJ2-5

CDR3 protein: AISGQSTDTQY
V gene: TRBV10-3
clone size: .
D gene: .
J gene: TRBJ2-3

CDR3 protein: ASSQDPGQGKNTIY
V gene: TRBV4-2
clone size: few
D gene: TRBD1
J gene: TRBJ1-3